This TCR beta chain was sequenced during a study of blood T cell repertoires in COVID-19. The wider study: Acute-phase and convalescent COVID-19 samples originated in the United States, Italy and Spain.

As originally analysed: Scientists estimated how many nucleated cells there were by amplifying reference gene primers. The repertoire was sequenced with immunoSEQ multiplex PCR; TCRdb's copy has only in-frame clones and lacks some. The V and J calls and clone size come from that table; D and trimming were worked out from the DNA. The data hold about 380,000 clones, with more than 70% observed a single time. In assigning cohorts, the study relied on participant-reported clinical history. This sequence originates from a woman aged 18-29 years who had recovered from COVID-19. The sequencing input was PBMCs or T cells enriched from blood (not recorded which).

The CDR3 coding sequence is TGTGCCAGCAGGTCCTCGGGGGGGCCTGGAAACACCATATATTTT. It encodes CASRSSGGPGNTIYF. This chain uses TRBV7-9 with TRBJ1-3, with D possibly matching TRBD1 (6 bases). This CDR3 is built from 15 residues. V dropped 6 bases and J dropped 2 bases, with 14 bases sitting between them. Germline lookup yields CDR1 SEHNR and CDR2 FQNEAQ (reference sequence).